The 8 T cell receptor beta chains below all came from one sample that was sequenced in a study of cytomegalovirus exposure and HLA in healthy donors. Primers: 60 Vbeta forward and 13 Jbeta reverse. The method was immunoSEQ multiplex PCR; TCRdb's version includes in-frame clones alone and lacks a portion of them. The sample includes more than 90,000 clones, about four fifths seen only once; the top ten take roughly 20%. What was sequenced was PBMCs. The receptors here all came from a man between 25 and 39 years old in good health and CMV-seropositive.

The rearrangement joins TRBV6-1 to TRBJ2-5; 10 bases line up with TRBD1. Germline values: CDR1 MNHNS, CDR2 SASEGT. After removal of 6 bases from V and 7 bases from J, the junction contained 8 bases not matched to a gene. There are 14 residues in the CDR3. The CDR3 bases are TGTGCCAGCAGGAGAGACAGGGGGCTGGTGACCCAGTACTTC. Its protein product is CASRRDRGLVTQYF.

The rearrangement joins TRBV6-5 to TRBJ2-7; 8 bases map to TRBD1. CDR1 is MNHEY and CDR2 is SVGAGI in the germline V gene. J was trimmed by 6 bases and V by 5 bases; bases with no gene match: 9. This CDR3 spans 14 amino acids. CDR3 sequence: CASSEIDRGGEQYV. The CDR3 DNA reads TGTGCCAGCAGTGAAATTGACAGGGGAGGCGAGCAGTACGTC.

The chain employs TRBV9 and TRBJ2-7; TRBD1 agrees at 8 bases. CDR1 and CDR2 from the germline V gene are SGDLS and YYNGEE. Losses at the gene ends were 0 bases for V and 4 bases for J; bases not matched to a gene: 6. This CDR3 is built from 15 residues. The CDR3 nucleotides read TGTGCCAGCAGCGTAGGCGGACAGGGTGGGTACGAGCAGTACTTC. The encoded protein is CASSVGGQGGYEQYF.

The genes are TRBV4-1 and TRBJ2-5; perhaps TRBD1 as D (5 bases). Germline V gene data show CDR1 as MGHRA and CDR2 as YSYEKL. This CDR3 is 17 amino acids long. V was pared by 4 bases and J by 1 base, with 19 bases between. CDR3 DNA: TGCGCCAGCAGCCCCTCGAGTAGGGGAACCCCCCAAGAGACCCAGTACTTC. This sequence encodes CASSPSSRGTPQETQYF.

The V gene is TRBV5-1, the J gene TRBJ2-5; 8 bases fit TRBD2. This CDR3 contains 13 residues. Germline V gene lookup returns CDR1 SGHRS and CDR2 YFSETQ. V lost 4 bases and J lost 5; bases outside the gene matches: 4. The CDR3 region has the DNA TGCGCCAGCAGCATCCGGGGGGGCGAGACCCAGTACTTC. Translation: CASSIRGGETQYF.

The J gene is TRBJ2-2, the V gene TRBV28; TRBD1 is a possible D gene (8 bases). V was pared by 10 bases and J by 5 bases, with 20 bases between. Germline assignment: CDR1 MDHEN and CDR2 SYDVKM. The CDR3 covers 15 residues. The CDR3 bases are TGTGCCACCTGGACAGGGCGGGGGTTAACCGGGGAGCTGTTTTTT. This translates into CATWTGRGLTGELFF. The full variable domain, its missing parts supplied by reference TRBV28 and TRBJ2-2, is DVKVTQSSRYLVKRTGEKVFLECVQDMDHENMFWYRQDPGLGLRLIYFSYDVKMKEKGDIPEGYSVSREKKERFSLILESASTNQTSMYLCATWTGRGLTGELFFGEGSRLTVL.

The rearrangement uses TRBV28 and TRBJ2-3; 9 bases agree with TRBD2. CDR3 length: 16 amino acids. With 5 bases clipped from V and 1 base from J, the junction kept 7 bases outside the gene matches. Looked up from germline, CDR1 is MDHEN and CDR2 is SYDVKM. DNA of the CDR3: TGTGCCAGCAGTCCCCCAGCGGGGGGAGGCACAGATACGCAGTATTTT. Translated: CASSPPAGGGTDTQYF.

The V gene is TRBV4-1, the J gene TRBJ1-1; D gene uncertain. The CDR3 runs 14 residues. Germline V gene data show CDR1 as MGHRA and CDR2 as YSYEKL. The V gene lost 1 base and the J gene lost 1 base, with 7 bases spanning the gap. CDR3 sequence (DNA): TGCGCCAGCAGCCAAGGGGCAAGGAACACTGAAGCTTTCTTT. It encodes CASSQGARNTEAFF.